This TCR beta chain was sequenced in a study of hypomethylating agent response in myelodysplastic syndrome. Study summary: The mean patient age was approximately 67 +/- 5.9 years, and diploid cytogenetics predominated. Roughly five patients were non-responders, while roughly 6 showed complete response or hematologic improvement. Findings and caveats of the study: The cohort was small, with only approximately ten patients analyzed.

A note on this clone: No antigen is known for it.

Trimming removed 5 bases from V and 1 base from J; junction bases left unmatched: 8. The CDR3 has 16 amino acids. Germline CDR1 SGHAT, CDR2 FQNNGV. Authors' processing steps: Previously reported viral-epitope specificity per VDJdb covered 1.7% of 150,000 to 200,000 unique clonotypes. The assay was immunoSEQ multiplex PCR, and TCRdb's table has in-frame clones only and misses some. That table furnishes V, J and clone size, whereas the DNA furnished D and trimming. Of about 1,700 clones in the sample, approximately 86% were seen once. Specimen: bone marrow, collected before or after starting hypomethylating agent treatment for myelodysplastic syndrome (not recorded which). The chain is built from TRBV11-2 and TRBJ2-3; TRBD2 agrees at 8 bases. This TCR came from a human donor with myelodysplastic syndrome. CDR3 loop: CASSRTGREGTDTQYF. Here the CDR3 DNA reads TGTGCCAGCAGCCGCACTGGGCGGGAGGGCACAGATACGCAGTATTTT.